The present T cell receptor (beta chain) was sequenced within a study of CD8 T cells in Susac syndrome. Reverse transcription used about 0.45 to 1 ug RNA and random hexamers. Coverage of TCR beta CDR3 amplification by immunoSEQ multiplex PCR extended to 54 Vbeta and 13 Jbeta. TCRdb reprocessed the immunoSEQ multiplex PCR reads with MiXCR, giving one entry per CDR3 protein. The table lists under 200,000 distinct CDR3 sequences, 95% of them singletons. The CDR3 runs 14 residues. Germline CDR1 reads LNHNV; CDR2 reads YYDKDF (reference sequence). Trimming removed 0 bases from V and 7 bases from J, with 12 bases in between.

V is TRBV15 and J is TRBJ1-2; D unclear. The sample taken for sequencing was CD4+ T cells from PBMCs. The TCR comes from a human donor in good health. CDR3 bases: TGTGCCACCAGCAGAGATACCGCCTCTATTGGCTACACCTTC. Residues: CATSRDTASIGYTF.